The 26 T cell receptor beta chains in this list originate from one sample, sequenced in a study of T cell changes during pregnancy in multiple sclerosis. Sequencing used immunoSEQ multiplex PCR; TCRdb keeps in-frame clones, though not all of them. The sample carries about 110,000 clones, roughly nine tenths recorded once. Sample: peripheral blood, taken before pregnancy. All receptors derive from a female donor with multiple sclerosis, enrolled in a pregnancy study.

The chain combines TRBV28 with TRBJ2-1, with TRBD2 identical over 8 bases. The CDR3 is 18 amino acids. The junction had 21 bases not matched to a gene; V was cut back by 6 bases and J by 8 bases. CDR1 is MDHEN, CDR2 SYDVKM, per germline. CDR3 residues: CASSRLRLASEGQDEQFF. The CDR3 DNA reads TGTGCCAGCAGCCGTCTAAGACTAGCGTCGGAGGGCCAAGATGAGCAGTTCTTC.

This clone was seen just once. The V gene is TRBV7-3, the J gene TRBJ2-2, with 7 bases lining up with TRBD1. The germline CDR1 and CDR2 sequences are SGHTA and FQGTGA. V dropped 5 bases and J dropped 0; count of bases not matched to a gene: 3. The CDR3 has 15 amino acids. The DNA of the CDR3 is TGTGCCAGCAGCACTCAGGGGGCGAACACCGGGGAGCTGTTTTTT. Amino acid sequence: CASSTQGANTGELFF.

V gene TRBV27 combines with J gene TRBJ2-7; TRBD2 aligns across 8 bases. The CDR3 is 17 amino acids. Germline CDR1 MNHEY, CDR2 SMNVEV (reference sequence). Losses at the gene ends were 5 bases for V and 0 bases for J; bases not matched to a gene: 12. The CDR3 DNA reads as TGTGCCAGCAGTGATACTCCGAGCGGGGGAAGCTCCTACGAGCAGTACTTC. Its translation: CASSDTPSGGSSYEQYF.

J is TRBJ2-7 and V is TRBV27, with TRBD1 identical over 9 bases. The CDR3 has 15 residues. Trimming removed 3 bases from V and 4 bases from J; junction bases left unmatched: 7. Germline assignment: CDR1 MNHEY and CDR2 SMNVEV (reference sequence). CDR3 nucleotide sequence: TGTGCCAGCAGTTTCCTTTCACAGGGGGCGTACGAGCAGTACTTC. It encodes CASSFLSQGAYEQYF.

This clone was recorded once. This rearrangement joins TRBV29-1 to TRBJ2-5; the D gene is possibly TRBD2 (5 bases). Germline V gene sequence: CDR1 SQVTM, CDR2 ANQGSEA. This CDR3 contains 15 residues. Trimming took off 4 bases at V and 4 bases at J, with 19 bases between the two ends. The CDR3 DNA sequence: TGCAGCGTTGTCCCCCGCACCTCCCGGGGAGAGACCCAGTACTTC. Its protein is CSVVPRTSRGETQYF.

This sequence joins TRBV30 and TRBJ1-2, with 8 nucleotides matching TRBD1. Germline CDR1 reads GTSNPN; CDR2 reads SVGIG (reference sequence). This CDR3 spans 14 amino acids. The V and J ends lost 0 bases and 7 bases, in that order; junction bases with no gene match: 7. The chain's CDR3 is CAWSVLTGVSGYTF. The DNA of the CDR3 is TGTGCCTGGAGTGTACTGACAGGGGTTAGTGGCTACACCTTC.

The rearrangement joins TRBV5-4 to TRBJ2-1; D unresolved. The germline V and J ends were trimmed by 5 bases and 7 bases, with 7 bases remaining between them. This CDR3 spans 11 amino acids. Looked up from germline, CDR1 is SGHNT and CDR2 is YYREEE (reference sequence). CDR3 DNA sequence: TGTGCCAGCAGGGAGCTTAATGAGCAGTTCTTC. This gives the protein CASRELNEQFF.

V gene TRBV6-5 combines with J gene TRBJ2-1; TRBD2 is a possible D gene (5 bases). With 5 bases removed from V and 9 bases from J, the gap between germline ends came to 20 bases. CDR3 length: 15 residues. Germline V gives CDR1 MNHEY, CDR2 SVGAGI. CDR3 residues: CASSAPGLTLTEQFF. The CDR3 DNA reads as TGTGCCAGCAGTGCCCCGGGATTAACCCTCACTGAGCAGTTCTTC.

V is TRBV4-1 and J is TRBJ1-5, with 7 bases fitting TRBD1. In germline, CDR1 is MGHRA, CDR2 YSYEKL. Germline trimming cut 0 bases from V and 0 bases from J; bases unmatched to any gene: 11. CDR3 size: 19 residues. CDR3 sequence: CASSQDPWAGQYSNQPQHF. CDR3 DNA: TGCGCCAGCAGCCAAGATCCATGGGCGGGACAGTATAGCAATCAGCCCCAGCATTTT.

The J gene is TRBJ1-6, the V gene TRBV9; D is possibly TRBD1 (6 bases). The germline CDR1 and CDR2 sequences are SGDLS and YYNGEE. The V end lost 4 bases, the J end lost 11 bases, and 16 bases lay between the germline ends. The CDR3 has 14 amino acids. The CDR3 coding sequence is TGTGCCAGCAGCCCCTCTTACAGGGCCCCACCCCTCCACTTT. It yields the protein CASSPSYRAPPLHF. The variable domain in full, completed from reference TRBV9 and TRBJ1-6, reads DSGVTQTPKHLITATGQRVTLRCSPRSGDLSVYWYQQSLDQGLQFLIQYYNGEERAKGNILERFSAQQFPDLHSELNLSSLELGDSALYFCASSPSYRAPPLHFGNGTRLTVT.

V usage is TRBV14 and J usage is TRBJ1-2; a weak D match, TRBD1 (6 bases). Germline V gene sequence: CDR1 SGHDN, CDR2 FVKESK. Trimming pared 1 base from V and 4 bases from J, leaving 13 bases between. The CDR3 is 15 amino acids. The CDR3 reads CASSQVPGEIYGYTF. The DNA for the CDR3 is TGTGCCAGCAGCCAAGTTCCAGGGGAGATCTATGGCTACACCTTC.

This rearrangement joins TRBV27 to TRBJ2-2, with D perhaps TRBD2 (5 bases). Per germline, CDR1 MNHEY and CDR2 SMNVEV (reference sequence). V was clipped by 4 bases and J by 0 bases, with 15 bases between them. This CDR3 spans 17 amino acids. The CDR3 nucleotides read TGTGCCAGCAGTTGGGAGTTGATTCGGGCGAACACCGGGGAGCTGTTTTTT. It translates to CASSWELIRANTGELFF.

This chain links TRBV7-3 with TRBJ2-3; 9 bases fit TRBD2. Trimming took 5 bases from V and 1 from J; bases not matched to a gene: 4. Germline V gives CDR1 SGHTA, CDR2 FQGTGA. CDR3 size: 15 residues. As DNA, the CDR3 is TGTGCCAGCAGCGATAGCGGGAGTGGCACAGATACGCAGTATTTT. It codes for CASSDSGSGTDTQYF.

This chain uses TRBV14 with TRBJ2-5; D gene uncertain. V was shortened by 1 base and J by 5 bases, with 17 bases between the two germline ends. Germline V gene sequence: CDR1 SGHDN, CDR2 FVKESK. This CDR3 is built from 16 residues. CDR3 in amino acids: CASSQGQVLPIETQYF. The CDR3 DNA reads TGTGCCAGCAGCCAAGGTCAGGTTCTCCCTATCGAGACCCAGTACTTC.

The chain joins TRBV7-3 to TRBJ2-5; D call uncertain. CDR1 is SGHTA and CDR2 is FQGTGA in the germline V gene. The CDR3 totals 11 residues. The V and J ends lost 2 bases and 12 bases respectively, with 10 bases between them. In DNA form, the CDR3 reads TGTGCCAGCAGCTTATTTCGACACGAGTACTTC. It yields the protein CASSLFRHEYF.

This chain uses TRBV28 with TRBJ2-3; D is uncertain. CDR1 MDHEN and CDR2 SYDVKM come from the germline V gene. The CDR3 length is 12 residues. V was shortened by 5 bases and J by 6 bases, with 9 bases between the two germline ends. The DNA for the CDR3 is TGTGCCAGCAGTCCCAGCGAGGATACGCAGTATTTT. It specifies CASSPSEDTQYF.

The V gene is TRBV14, the J gene TRBJ2-2; perhaps TRBD2 as D (5 bases). Per germline, CDR1 SGHDN and CDR2 FVKESK. V was trimmed by 1 base and J by 6 bases, leaving 12 bases between them. This CDR3 has 15 amino acids. The CDR3 here is CASSQVSSEAGELFF. CDR3 bases: TGTGCCAGCAGCCAAGTTTCTTCGGAGGCCGGGGAGCTGTTTTTT.

The gene calls are TRBV19 and TRBJ2-7, with D tentatively TRBD1 (6 bases). The germline V and J ends were trimmed by 7 bases and 1 base, with 11 bases remaining between them. CDR3 length: 13 amino acids. Germline V CDR1 and CDR2: LNHDA, SQIVND (reference sequence). CDR3 bases: TGTGCCAGTATTAGGACAGCTTCCTACGAGCAGTACTTC. As protein: CASIRTASYEQYF.

The rearrangement joins TRBV6-1 to TRBJ2-2, with 8 bases lining up with TRBD1. The J segment lost 0 bases and the V segment lost 5 bases, leaving 2 bases of the junction unmatched. Germline V gene lookup returns CDR1 MNHNS and CDR2 SASEGT. The length of the CDR3 is 15 residues. The CDR3 here is CASSQQGANTGELFF. Here the CDR3 DNA reads TGTGCCAGCAGTCAACAGGGGGCGAACACCGGGGAGCTGTTTTTT.

The chain carries TRBV7-2 and TRBJ1-1; D possibly corresponds to TRBD1 (5 bases). V was shortened by 1 base and J by 6 bases, with 15 bases between the two germline ends. This CDR3 region has 15 residues. From germline, CDR1 is SGHTA and CDR2 FQGNSA. The CDR3 loop is CASSLESGGSAEAFF. CDR3 DNA: TGTGCCAGCAGCTTAGAGTCCGGGGGTTCGGCTGAAGCTTTCTTT.

The chain has TRBV28 and TRBJ1-4, with D maybe TRBD1 (6 bases). Germline V lookup: CDR1 MDHEN, CDR2 SYDVKM. V gave up 5 bases and J gave up 8 bases, with 12 bases separating them. This CDR3 spans 13 amino acids. The CDR3, as DNA: TGTGCCAGCAGTATGACAGGATCCGAAAAACTGTTTTTT. Translation: CASSMTGSEKLFF.

This chain connects TRBV6-1 to TRBJ2-7; a possible D gene is TRBD2 (5 bases). This CDR3 spans 14 amino acids. V gave up 7 bases and J gave up 7 bases, with 20 bases separating them. The V gene's germline CDR1 is MNHNS and CDR2 SASEGT. The CDR3 here is CASISVTVRGEQYF. Here the CDR3 DNA reads TGTGCCAGCATATCCGTGACGGTGAGAGGGGAGCAGTACTTC.

This chain joins TRBV27 and TRBJ2-2; D is perhaps TRBD2 (6 bases). Germline CDR1 reads MNHEY; CDR2 reads SMNVEV (reference sequence). The V and J ends lost 6 bases and 0 bases respectively, with 11 bases between them. The CDR3 sequence is 15 residues long. The CDR3 here is CASRPGGANTGELFF. CDR3 sequence (DNA): TGTGCCAGCAGACCCGGAGGGGCGAACACCGGGGAGCTGTTTTTT.

This clone showed up just a few times. The chain combines TRBV19 with TRBJ1-5; D ambiguous. Trimming took 7 bases from V and 0 from J, leaving 7 bases between them. Germline CDR1 LNHDA, CDR2 SQIVND (reference sequence). The CDR3 length is 13 residues. CDR3 coding DNA: TGTGCCAGTAACGACTATAGCAATCAGCCCCAGCATTTT. It yields the protein CASNDYSNQPQHF.

This chain links TRBV7-6 with TRBJ1-1, with TRBD1 matching 7 bases. The germline gives CDR1 SGHVS, CDR2 FNYEAQ. Germline trimming cut 5 bases from V and 4 bases from J; bases unmatched to any gene: 13. This CDR3 region has 16 residues. CDR3 DNA: TGTGCCAGCAGCGCCCGACAGGGTGGTCGGGGCACTGAAGCTTTCTTT. It codes for CASSARQGGRGTEAFF.

The chain recombines TRBV5-4 with TRBJ2-2; TRBD1 agrees at 7 bases. Germline CDR1 reads SGHNT; CDR2 reads YYREEE (reference sequence). This CDR3 has 15 amino acids. V was clipped by 4 bases and J by 7 bases; unmatched bases: 10. The CDR3 spells CASSRDRARGGELFF. The DNA for the CDR3 is TGTGCCAGCAGCCGCGACAGGGCCCGAGGCGGGGAGCTGTTTTTT.